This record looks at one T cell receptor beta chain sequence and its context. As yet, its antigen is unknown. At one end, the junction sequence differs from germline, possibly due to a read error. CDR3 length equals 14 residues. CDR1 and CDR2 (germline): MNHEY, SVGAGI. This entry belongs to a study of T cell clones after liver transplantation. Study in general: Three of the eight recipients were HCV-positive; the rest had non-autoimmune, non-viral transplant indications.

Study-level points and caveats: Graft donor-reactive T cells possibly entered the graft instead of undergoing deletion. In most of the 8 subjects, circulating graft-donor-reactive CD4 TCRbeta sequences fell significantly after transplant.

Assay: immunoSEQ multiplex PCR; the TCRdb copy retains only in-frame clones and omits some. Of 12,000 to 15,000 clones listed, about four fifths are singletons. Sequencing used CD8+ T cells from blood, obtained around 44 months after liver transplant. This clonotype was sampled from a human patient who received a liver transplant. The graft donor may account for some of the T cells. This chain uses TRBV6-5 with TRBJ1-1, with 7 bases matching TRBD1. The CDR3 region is CAGSYGTENTEAFF. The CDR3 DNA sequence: TGTGCCGGCAGTTACGGGACAGAGAACACTGAAGCTTTCTTT.